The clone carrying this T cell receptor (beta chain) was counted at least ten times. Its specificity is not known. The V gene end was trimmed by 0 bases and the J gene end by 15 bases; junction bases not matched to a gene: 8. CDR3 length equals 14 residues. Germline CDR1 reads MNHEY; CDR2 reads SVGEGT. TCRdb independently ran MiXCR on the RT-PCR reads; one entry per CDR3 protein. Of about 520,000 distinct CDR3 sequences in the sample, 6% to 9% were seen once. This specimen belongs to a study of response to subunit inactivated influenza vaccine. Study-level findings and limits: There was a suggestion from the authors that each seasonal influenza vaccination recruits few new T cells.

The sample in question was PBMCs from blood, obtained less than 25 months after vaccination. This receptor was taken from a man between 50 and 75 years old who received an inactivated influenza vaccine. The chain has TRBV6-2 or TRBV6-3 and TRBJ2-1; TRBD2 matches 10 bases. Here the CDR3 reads CASSYSLAGAIAFF. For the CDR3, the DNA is TGTGCCAGCAGTTACTCTCTAGCGGGAGCAATCGCGTTCTTC.